Listed below are T cell receptor beta chains from one sample, sequenced in a study of blood T cell repertoires in COVID-19. Assay used: immunoSEQ multiplex PCR; TCRdb lists only in-frame clones, some missing. The sample contains roughly 250,000 clones, 80% to 90% of which appear only once. Sequences were obtained from PBMCs or T cells enriched from blood (not recorded which). Source of these receptors: a woman aged 50 to 65 who had recovered from COVID-19. Each CDR3 is given with its conserved first and last residue. A D gene is named only where the DNA matches it firmly.

.	TRBJ2-2	TRBV28	CASSLGGSMRPGELFF
.	TRBJ1-4	TRBV28	CASSPGGTNEKLFF
.	TRBJ1-4	TRBV7-9	CASSSGVGEKLFF
.	TRBJ2-2	TRBV7-8	CASSPNAGYTGELFF
TRBD1	TRBJ1-2	TRBV9	CASSKAGGEVYGYTF
TRBD1	TRBJ1-1	TRBV7-6	CASSHLLGDRANTEAFF
.	TRBJ2-2	TRBV24-1	CATSEGDSSTGELFF
TRBD1	TRBJ2-1	TRBV27	CASRRDRDTYNEQFF
TRBD2	TRBJ2-1	TRBV29-1	CSTYGTSGYNEQFF
.	TRBJ1-2	TRBV6-5	CASNPGGRNYGYTF
.	TRBJ1-4	TRBV6-5	CASSRNSYNEKLFF
TRBD1	TRBJ2-7	TRBV7-2	CASTWDSYEQYF
.	TRBJ1-1	TRBV5-6	CASSSVRGTGLSTEAFF
TRBD1	TRBJ1-6	TRBV5-4	CASSPQWDRDSPLHF
.	TRBJ1-2	TRBV30	CAWSPRAGYGYTF
TRBD1	TRBJ1-2	TRBV19	CASSAPRDREPNYGYTF
.	TRBJ2-1	TRBV7-2	CASSLGLNNEQFF
TRBD1	TRBJ1-4	TRBV28	CASSPQGASWGEKLFF
TRBD2	TRBJ2-7	TRBV11-2	CASSLIITPTSVSYEQYF
.	TRBJ2-1	TRBV28	CASKQGDEQFF
.	TRBJ1-1	TRBV2	CASSLDSPEAFF
TRBD1	TRBJ2-7	TRBV18	CASSPTDRATYEQYF
TRBD1	TRBJ2-2	TRBV2	CASSDRGRGPTGELFF
.	TRBJ1-1	TRBV6-5	CASSGRLVAFF
.	TRBJ2-1	TRBV18	CASSPLVGNEQFF
.	TRBJ2-4	TRBV18	CASSPILGLRWDIQYF
TRBD1	TRBJ2-1	TRBV5-1	CASSGGHGSSYNEQFF
.	TRBJ2-7	TRBV10-3	CAISESAGEYEQYF
.	TRBJ1-6	TRBV2	CASRYREGNSPLHF
TRBD2	TRBJ2-3	TRBV7-9	CASSRSGISTDTQYF